A single sample is the source of the 7 T cell receptor beta chains below, sequenced in a study of identical twins. Using its own MiXCR run on the 5' RACE reads, TCRdb lists one record per CDR3 protein. The sample includes 690,000 or so distinct CDR3 sequences, less than 7% seen only once; the top ten take 1.5% to 2%. What was sequenced was naive T cells sorted from blood. These receptors all stem from a man between 18 and 29 years old in good health.

This clonotype was counted many times. The J gene is TRBJ2-7, the V gene TRBV12-3 or TRBV12-4; the match to TRBD1 covers 10 bases. The V segment lost 8 bases and the J segment 3 bases; nucleotides outside the gene matches: 7. The CDR3 is 14 amino acids. As DNA, the CDR3 is TGTGCCAGCGGATGGGACAGGGGAGGCTACGAGCAGTACTTC. Its protein is CASGWDRGGYEQYF.

This clonotype was seen only a few times. The chain combines TRBV5-6 with TRBJ2-1, with D tentatively TRBD2 (7 bases). The CDR3 has 15 residues. Trimming stripped 0 bases from V and 8 bases from J, with 15 bases between. Germline lookup yields CDR1 SGHDT and CDR2 YYEEEE. CDR3 loop: CASSLVGGLMDEQFF. CDR3 nucleotides: TGTGCCAGCAGCTTGGTCGGGGGGCTAATGGATGAGCAGTTCTTC.

This clonotype was counted many times. This chain joins TRBV6-1 and TRBJ1-6, with TRBD1 identical over 9 bases. Losses at the gene ends were 5 bases for V and 9 bases for J; bases not matched to a gene: 11. Germline V gene lookup returns CDR1 MNHNS and CDR2 SASEGT. The CDR3 is made up of 16 amino acids. The CDR3 region has the DNA TGTGCCAGCAGTCATTCAGACAGGGGGAGAGGTTCACCCCTCCACTTT. This codes for CASSHSDRGRGSPLHF.

This rearrangement joins TRBV5-5 to TRBJ1-2; the D is unclear. CDR3 length equals 16 residues. Germline CDR1 is SGHKS and CDR2 is YYEKEE (reference sequence). The V end lost 6 bases, the J end lost 4 bases, and 22 bases lay between the germline ends. CDR3: CASTYLDNRVSYGYTF. CDR3 nucleotide sequence: TGTGCCAGCACCTACCTGGATAACAGAGTTAGCTATGGCTACACCTTC. The full variable domain, rest sourced from reference TRBV5-5 and TRBJ1-2, is DAGVTQSPTHLIKTRGQQVTLRCSPISGHKSVSWYQQVLGQGPQFIFQYYEKEERGRGNFPDRFSARQFPNYSSELNVNALLLGDSALYLCASTYLDNRVSYGYTFGSGTRLTVV.

This clonotype was seen ten or more times. This rearrangement joins TRBV30 to TRBJ1-5; the match to TRBD1 covers 10 bases. Germline values: CDR1 GTSNPN, CDR2 SVGIG (reference sequence). The J segment lost 4 bases and the V segment lost 4 bases, leaving 7 bases of the junction unmatched. The CDR3 totals 15 residues. DNA of the CDR3: TGTGCCTGGAAACGTCCGGGACAGGGGAATCAGCCCCAGCATTTT. It encodes CAWKRPGQGNQPQHF.

The sample holds many counts of this clonotype. The chain employs TRBV20-1 and TRBJ2-7, with TRBD2 matching over 10 bases. This CDR3 is built from 13 residues. Trimming took 5 bases from V and 4 from J; bases not matched to a gene: 5. In germline, CDR1 is DFQATT, CDR2 SNEGSKA (reference sequence). The CDR3 DNA reads as TGCAGTGCTCCTAGCGGGAGACGGTACGAGCAGTACTTC. It encodes CSAPSGRRYEQYF.

This clonotype was recorded at least ten times. CDR3 coding DNA: TGTGCCATCAGTACTATTTCCTACGAGCAGTACTTC. It encodes CAISTISYEQYF. V gene TRBV10-3 combines with J gene TRBJ2-7; D uncertain. Germline CDR1 reads ENHRY; CDR2 reads SYGVKD. Trimming cost V 5 bases and J 1 base, with 6 bases left between them. The CDR3 loop spans 12 amino acids.